These 13 T cell receptor beta chains were all obtained from the same sample, sequenced in a study of CD4 and CD8 cells across lung adenocarcinoma regions. TCRdb independently ran MiXCR on the PCR reads; one entry per CDR3 protein. The sample lists around 20,000 distinct CDR3 sequences; about 50% were seen once. Material: CD8+ T cells from the margin of a lung tumor. These receptors came from a male donor with lung adenocarcinoma. The CD4 and CD8 labels of this study may be unreliable.

This clonotype occurred a few times. The V call is TRBV9, the J call TRBJ2-5; 7 bases map to TRBD2. V gave up 4 bases and J gave up 2 bases; unmatched junction bases: 8. Germline assignment: CDR1 SGDLS and CDR2 YYNGEE. The CDR3 consists of 15 residues. Here the CDR3 DNA reads TGTGCCAGCAGCTTCCGGGGGGTGGAACAAGAGACCCAGTACTTC. Its translation is CASSFRGVEQETQYF.

This clonotype occurred many times. J is TRBJ1-6 and V is TRBV7-2, with a possible D match to TRBD1 (5 bases). This CDR3 region has 14 residues. With 5 bases removed from V and 9 bases from J, the gap between germline ends came to 14 bases. Germline CDR1 is SGHTA and CDR2 is FQGNSA. This CDR3 is CASSTGPGFSPLHF. CDR3 sequence (DNA): TGTGCCAGCAGCACGGGACCCGGGTTTTCACCCCTCCACTTT. The complete variable domain, with remaining parts taken from reference TRBV7-2 and TRBJ1-6, reads GAGVSQSPSNKVTEKGKDVELRCDPISGHTALYWYRQSLGQGLEFLIYFQGNSAPDKSGLPSDRFSAERTGGSVSTLTIQRTQQEDSAVYLCASSTGPGFSPLHFGNGTRLTVT.

The chain joins TRBV6-5 to TRBJ2-7; possible D gene TRBD1, 6 bases. Per the germline V gene, CDR1 is MNHEY and CDR2 is SVGAGI. This CDR3 contains 16 residues. V was cut by 0 bases and J by 2 bases, with 14 bases left in between. For the CDR3, the DNA is TGTGCCAGCAGTTACTCCTCCCCCAGGGGCGCCTACGAGCAGTACTTC. Its protein product is CASSYSSPRGAYEQYF.

On this clonotype itself: One end of the junction varies from germline; a read error may be responsible. The V and J genes are TRBV6-1 and TRBJ2-3; D is undetermined. Germline CDR1 reads MNHNS; CDR2 reads SASEGT. The CDR3 contains 11 residues. DNA of the CDR3: TGTGCCAGCAGTGAACAAGTGACGCAGTATTTC. It is translated as CASSEQVTQYF.

A few counts support this clonotype. V is TRBV6-1 and J is TRBJ2-1; TRBD1 matches at 9 bases. Germline V lookup: CDR1 MNHNS, CDR2 SASEGT. J was trimmed by 14 bases and V by 5 bases; bases with no gene match: 7. This CDR3 spans 12 amino acids. CDR3 in DNA: TGTGCCAGCAGTATAGACAGGGGGAGGGAGTTCTTC. It codes for CASSIDRGREFF.

The V and J genes are TRBV6-2 or TRBV6-3 and TRBJ2-3; D might be TRBD1 (6 bases). The DNA end is more similar to TRBJ2-7, so the J call may be wrong. Germline lookup yields CDR1 MNHEY and CDR2 SVGEGT. The CDR3 is 14 amino acids. The CDR3 nucleotides are TGTGCGGGCAGTGGGGGCCCTGGCAAAGATACGCAGTACTTC. This translates into CAGSGGPGKDTQYF.

There are many counts of this clonotype. V usage is TRBV15 and J usage is TRBJ2-1, with 8 bases identical to TRBD2. The ends lost 5 bases at V and 1 base at J; junction bases unmatched: 10. CDR1 LNHNV and CDR2 YYDKDF come from the germline V gene (reference sequence). This CDR3 has 17 amino acids. CDR3 DNA: TGTGCCACCAGCCCTATGGGAGCGGGAGCTTCCTACAATGAGCAGTTCTTC. Amino acid sequence: CATSPMGAGASYNEQFF.

This clonotype came up many times. At one boundary the junction diverges from the germline segment, which might be a read error. The chain recombines TRBV5-1 with TRBJ2-1; the D gene could be TRBD1 or TRBD2 (5 bases each). The CDR3 extends over 12 amino acids. CDR1 is SGHRS and CDR2 is YFSETQ in the germline V gene. CDR3 sequence reads: CASSSTGGLSAF. The CDR3 DNA sequence: TGCGCCAGCAGCTCTACAGGAGGACTCAGCGCTTTC.

The chain couples TRBV10-1 to TRBJ2-7; the match to TRBD1 covers 10 bases. The CDR3 is made up of 13 amino acids. Germline V CDR1 and CDR2: WNHNN, SYGVQD (reference sequence). The trim removed 6 bases at V and 6 bases at J, leaving 5 bases unmatched. The CDR3 protein is CASSRDRGGEQYF. The CDR3 bases are TGCGCCAGCAGCCGGGACAGGGGAGGCGAGCAGTACTTC.

This clonotype was observed a few times. The CDR3 carries no conserved terminal phenylalanine or tryptophan, so it likely arises from a read error. The chain joins TRBV6-5 to TRBJ2-5; D remains unclear. The CDR3 extends over 14 amino acids. The V and J ends lost 0 bases and 1 base respectively, with 6 bases between them. CDR1 MNHEY and CDR2 SVGAGI come from the germline V gene. Here the CDR3 reads CASSYSRIQETQYC. Written as DNA, the CDR3 is TGTGCCAGCAGTTACTCGAGGATCCAAGAGACCCAGTACTGC.

A remark on this clonotype: Mismatch with germline at one junction end may stem from a read error. This chain joins TRBV6-1 and TRBJ2-1, with TRBD2 matching over 12 bases. This CDR3 has 15 amino acids. Germline V gives CDR1 MNHNS, CDR2 SASEGT. The CDR3 reads CASSETWTSGTNEQF. DNA of the CDR3: TGTGCCAGCAGTGAAACGTGGACTAGCGGGACCAATGAGCAGTTT.

V gene TRBV6-1 combines with J gene TRBJ1-2, with a possible D match to TRBD1 (5 bases). V was shortened by 6 bases and J by 7 bases, with 21 bases between the two germline ends. Germline loops: CDR1 MNHNS, CDR2 SASEGT. The CDR3 runs 15 residues. The CDR3, as DNA: TGTGCCAGCAGGGACCTTGTAGAGGGGCGAGGTGGCTACACCTTC. As protein: CASRDLVEGRGGYTF.

In this sample, this clonotype turned up many times. A much larger clone lies a single base off, so this may be a read error. The chain carries TRBV6-1 and TRBJ2-1; a weak D match, TRBD2 (6 bases). This CDR3 is built from 13 residues. V lost 7 bases to trimming and J lost 10 bases, with 17 bases between them. Germline V CDR1 and CDR2: MNHNS, SASEGT. The CDR3 protein is CASKGRSLYEQFF. The CDR3, as DNA: TGTGCCAGCAAAGGGAGGTCCCTCTACGAGCAGTTCTTC.